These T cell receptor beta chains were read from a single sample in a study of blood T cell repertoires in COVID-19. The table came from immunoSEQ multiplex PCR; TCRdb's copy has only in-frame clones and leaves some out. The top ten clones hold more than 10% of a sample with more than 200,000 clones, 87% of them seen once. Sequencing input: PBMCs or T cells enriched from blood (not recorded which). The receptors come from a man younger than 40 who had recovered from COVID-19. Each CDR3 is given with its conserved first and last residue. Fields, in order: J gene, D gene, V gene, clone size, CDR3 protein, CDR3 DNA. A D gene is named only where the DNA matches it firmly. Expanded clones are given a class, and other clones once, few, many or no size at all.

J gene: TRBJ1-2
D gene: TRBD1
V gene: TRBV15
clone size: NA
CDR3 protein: CATSRDWGTDYGYTF
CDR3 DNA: TGTGCCACCAGCAGAGATTGGGGGACAGACTATGGCTACACCTTC

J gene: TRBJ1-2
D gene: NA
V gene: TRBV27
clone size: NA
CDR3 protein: CAAFGANYGYTF
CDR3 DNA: TGTGCCGCCTTTGGAGCTAACTATGGCTACACCTTC

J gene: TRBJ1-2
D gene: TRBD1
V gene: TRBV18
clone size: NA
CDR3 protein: CASSPPMGQFSGYTF
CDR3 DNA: TGTGCCAGCTCACCTCCCATGGGACAGTTTTCCGGCTACACCTTC

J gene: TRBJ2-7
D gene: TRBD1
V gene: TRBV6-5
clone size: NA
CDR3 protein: CASRRGGQGLYEQYF
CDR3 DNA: TGTGCCAGCAGGAGGGGGGGACAGGGACTTTACGAGCAGTACTTC

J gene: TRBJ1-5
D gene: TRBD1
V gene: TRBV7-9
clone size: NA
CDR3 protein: CASSLTGDQPQHF
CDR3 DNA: TGTGCCAGCAGCCTGACAGGGGACCAGCCCCAGCATTTT

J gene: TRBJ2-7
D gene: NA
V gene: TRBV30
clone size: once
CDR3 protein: CAWMSGYEQYF
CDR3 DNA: TGTGCCTGGATGTCGGGCTACGAGCAGTACTTC

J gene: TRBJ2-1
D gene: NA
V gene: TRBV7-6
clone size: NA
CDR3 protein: CASSSHYGSYNEQFF
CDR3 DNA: TGTGCCAGCAGCTCACACTACGGGAGTTACAATGAGCAGTTCTTC

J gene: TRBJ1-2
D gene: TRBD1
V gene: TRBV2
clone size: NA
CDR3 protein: CASSLRQGHYTF
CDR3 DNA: TGTGCCAGCAGTTTGAGACAGGGACACTACACCTTC

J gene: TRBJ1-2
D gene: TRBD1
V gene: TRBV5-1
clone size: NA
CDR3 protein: CASSFRQGAYGYTF
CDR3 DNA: TGCGCCAGCAGCTTTAGACAGGGGGCCTATGGCTACACCTTC

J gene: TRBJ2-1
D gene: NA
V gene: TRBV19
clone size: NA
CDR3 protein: CASSMGGSSYNEQFF
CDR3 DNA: TGTGCCAGTAGTATGGGGGGATCCTCCTACAATGAGCAGTTCTTC

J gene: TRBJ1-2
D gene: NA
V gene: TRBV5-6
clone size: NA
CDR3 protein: CASSFQGLDYGYTF
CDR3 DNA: TGTGCCAGCAGCTTTCAGGGGCTGGACTATGGCTACACCTTC